The table lists the clone carrying this TCR beta chain with a few counts. The target antigen is unknown. The record originates from a study of metastatic and nonmetastatic thyroid tumors. About the research overall: Samples came from malignant and benign thyroid patients, and repertoires were compared across blood and tumor or nodule tissue.

The study, taken as a whole, reports: As reported, TCR beta diversity in blood and tumor was significantly higher in malignant thyroid tumors than in benign nodules.

Looked up from germline, CDR1 is DFQATT and CDR2 is SNEGSKA (reference sequence). CDR3 length equals 16 residues. V lost 0 bases to trimming and J lost 3 bases, with 17 bases between them. Under the authors' procedure: To classify distant metastasis in papillary thyroid cancer, a model was built from CDR3 differences across clinicopathological groups. With MiXCR, TCRdb reprocessed the PCR reads. These V and J calls are TCRdb output, not the study's own analysis. The data show tens of thousands of clones, with roughly 36% seen just once and 22% held by the top ten. All patients reached thyroid surgery having received no treatment beforehand.

The TCR comes from a male donor with papillary thyroid cancer or a benign thyroid nodule (not recorded which). Some clones in this sample may be carry-over from other donors' samples. Sequencing used blood. The rearrangement joins TRBV20-1 to TRBJ1-1; TRBD1 is a possible D gene (5 bases). The CDR3 spells CSARDLNGGSHTEAFF. DNA for the CDR3: TGCAGTGCTAGAGACTTAAACGGGGGGTCACACACTGAAGCTTTCTTT.